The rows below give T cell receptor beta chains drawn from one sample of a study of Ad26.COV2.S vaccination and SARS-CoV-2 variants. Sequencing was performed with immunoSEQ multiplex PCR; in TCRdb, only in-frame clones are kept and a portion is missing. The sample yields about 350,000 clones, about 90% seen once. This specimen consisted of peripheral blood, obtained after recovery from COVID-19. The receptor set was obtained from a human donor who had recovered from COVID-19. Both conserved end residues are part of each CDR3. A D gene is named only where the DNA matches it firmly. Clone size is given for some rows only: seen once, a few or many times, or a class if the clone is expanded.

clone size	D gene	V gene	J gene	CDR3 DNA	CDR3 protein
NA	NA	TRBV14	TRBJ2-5	TGTGCCAGCAGCCAAATAATCGAGGCAGAGACCCAGTACTTC	CASSQIIEAETQYF
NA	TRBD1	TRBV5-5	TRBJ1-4	TGTGCCAGCAGAGAGACAGGGGGCGGATCATTAGAAAAACTGTTTTTT	CASRETGGGSLEKLFF
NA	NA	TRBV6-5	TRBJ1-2	TGTGCCAGCAGTTACTCACGGGTCCCTGGCTATGGCTACACCTTC	CASSYSRVPGYGYTF
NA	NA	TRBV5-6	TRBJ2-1	TGTGCCAGCAGCTTGGGGGAAAATGAGCAGTTCTTC	CASSLGENEQFF
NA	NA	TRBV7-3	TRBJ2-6	TGTGCCAGCAGCTTAGGGGGCGCTGGGGCCAACGTCCTGACTTTC	CASSLGGAGANVLTF
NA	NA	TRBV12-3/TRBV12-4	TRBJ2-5	TGTGCCAGCAGTCCCGGGGGCCAAGAGACCCAGTACTTC	CASSPGGQETQYF
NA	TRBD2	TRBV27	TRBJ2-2	TGTGCCAGCAGTGAGCGGGGGCGGGAGCTGTTTTTT	CASSERGRELFF
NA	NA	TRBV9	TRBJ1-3	TGTGCCAGCAGCGTAGTGCAGTCTGGAAACACCATATATTTT	CASSVVQSGNTIYF
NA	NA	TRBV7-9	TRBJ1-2	TGTGCCAGCAGCAAGAGGGGGGCCCTCGAGGGCTACACCTTC	CASSKRGALEGYTF
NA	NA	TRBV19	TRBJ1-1	TGTGCCAGTAGCTGGACCCCCCCGAACACTGAAGCTTTCTTT	CASSWTPPNTEAFF
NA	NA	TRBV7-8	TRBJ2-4	TGTGCCAGCAGCGCGCGGGCCGGCCGAGGCAAAAACATTCAGTACTTC	CASSARAGRGKNIQYF
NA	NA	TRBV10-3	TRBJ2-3	TGTGCCATCAGGCTCAGGGAACGCACAGATACGCAGTATTTT	CAIRLRERTDTQYF
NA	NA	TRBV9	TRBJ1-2	TGTGCCAGCAGCGTAGAGCCCCTCGGGAGGGGCTACTATGGCTACACCTTC	CASSVEPLGRGYYGYTF
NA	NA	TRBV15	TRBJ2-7	TGTGCCACCAGCCCAGTGGGGGGGGGACAGAGCTACGAGCAGTACTTC	CATSPVGGGQSYEQYF
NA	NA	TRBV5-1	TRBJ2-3	TGCGCCAGCAGCTTGGCCGGGGGGCTGAATACGCAGTATTTT	CASSLAGGLNTQYF
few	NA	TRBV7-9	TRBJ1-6	TGTGCCAGCAGCTTAGGGACCACGGCAGGGAGTCCACCCCTCCACTTT	CASSLGTTAGSPPLHF
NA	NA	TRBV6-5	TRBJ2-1	TGTGCCAGCAGTTTAAGGGGGACCTACAATGAGCAGTTCTTC	CASSLRGTYNEQFF
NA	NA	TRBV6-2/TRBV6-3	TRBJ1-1	TGTGCCAGCAGTTCTCGTGAAGCTTTCTTT	CASSSREAFF
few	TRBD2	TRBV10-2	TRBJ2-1	TGCGCCAGCAGTGAGCCAGGACTAGCGGGGGATAATGAGCAGTTCTTC	CASSEPGLAGDNEQFF
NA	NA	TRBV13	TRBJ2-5	NA	CASSLNSGQAKETQYF
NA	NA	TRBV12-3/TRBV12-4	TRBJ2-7	TGTGCCAGCAGGCCCATGACGTCCTACGAGCAGTACTTC	CASRPMTSYEQYF
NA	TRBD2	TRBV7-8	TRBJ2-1	TGTGCCAGCAGCTTAGCGGGGCTAGCGGGTCGTCCTAGGTACAATGAGCAGTTCTTC	CASSLAGLAGRPRYNEQFF
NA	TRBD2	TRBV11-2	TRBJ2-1	TGTGCCAGCAGCTCCCGGGTGAGCGGGGGGCCCTGGCGCTACGGTGAGCAGTTCTTC	CASSSRVSGGPWRYGEQFF
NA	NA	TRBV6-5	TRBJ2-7	TGTGCCAGCAGTACCGCATTGGGCTACGAGCAGTACTTC	CASSTALGYEQYF
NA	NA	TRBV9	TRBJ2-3	TGTGCCAGCAGTCCCGAAGGGGGGGGGTCGGAGGCAGATACGCAGTATTTT	CASSPEGGGSEADTQYF
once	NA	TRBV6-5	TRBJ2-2	TGTGCCAGCAGCGGAGGGAACACCGGGGAGCTGTTTTTT	CASSGGNTGELFF
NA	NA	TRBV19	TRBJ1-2	TGTGCCAGTAGTATAGAAGGGACTCGGGGAGTCTACACCTTC	CASSIEGTRGVYTF
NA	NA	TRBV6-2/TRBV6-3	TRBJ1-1	TGTGCCGGCAGTTCGGACCCGAACACTGAAGCTTTCTTT	CAGSSDPNTEAFF
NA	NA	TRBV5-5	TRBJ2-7	TGTGCCAGCAGCTTGGCGACGACAAGCTACGAGCAGTACTTC	CASSLATTSYEQYF
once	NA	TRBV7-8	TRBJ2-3	TGTGCCAGCAGCATTACGATACATGAGGCCCAGTATTTT	CASSITIHEAQYF
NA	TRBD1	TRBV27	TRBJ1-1	TGTGCCAGCAGTTCCAGGGGGCGGACTGAAGCTTTCTTT	CASSSRGRTEAFF
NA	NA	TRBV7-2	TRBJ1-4	TGTGCCAGCAGCTTAGTTTTGGGATCGGGTAATGAAAAACTGTTTTTT	CASSLVLGSGNEKLFF
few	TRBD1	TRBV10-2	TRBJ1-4	TGCGCCAGTTACCAGGGACAGGGTATTGGAATGTTTTTT	CASYQGQGIGMFF
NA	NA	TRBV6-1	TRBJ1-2	TGTGCCAGCAGTGAAGGGGTGGATCCTAACTATGGCTACACCTTC	CASSEGVDPNYGYTF
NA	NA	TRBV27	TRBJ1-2	TGTGCCAGCAGTTTATCGGCTCAGGGGGGCTACACCTTC	CASSLSAQGGYTF